The source of this TCR beta chain is a study of cytomegalovirus exposure and HLA in healthy donors. The germline V gene has CDR1 LGHNA and CDR2 YNFKEQ. The CDR3 contains 16 residues. V lost 0 bases, J lost 7 bases, and 16 bases lay in between. The sample holds one count of this clone. What it binds is unknown. Study-level findings and limits: TCR beta chains numbering some 160 were designated cytomegalovirus-associated.

Both 60 Vbeta primers and 13 Jbeta primers went into the PCR. Generated by immunoSEQ multiplex PCR, the TCRdb table keeps only in-frame clones and is missing some. The sample lists 99,000 or so clones, approximately 81% occurring once. V is TRBV4-2 and J is TRBJ1-5; tentatively, D is TRBD1 (6 bases). The origin of this receptor is a man aged 25 to 40 in good health and CMV-seronegative. Sequenced input: PBMCs. This CDR3 is CASSQDKSGGGQPQHF. CDR3 in DNA: TGTGCCAGCAGCCAAGATAAGTCTGGGGGCGGGCAGCCCCAGCATTTT.